Listed below are T cell receptor beta chains from one sample, sequenced in a study of T cell responses to AZD1222 COVID-19 vaccine. The method was immunoSEQ multiplex PCR; TCRdb's version includes in-frame clones alone and lacks a portion of them. The sample carries approximately 120,000 clones, less than 90% recorded once. The source was peripheral blood, collected on day 0 of AZD1222 vaccination. These receptors originate from an adult in good health. Both conserved end residues are part of each CDR3. The D gene is left open where the match is weak. A row's size may be missing; if present it is once, few, many or a size class.

v_call	d_call	clone_size	j_call	cdr3_nt	cdr3_aa
TRBV9	NA	NA	TRBJ1-3	TGTGCCAGCAGCGCTGACGCCAGGGAGAGTGGAAACACCATATATTTT	CASSADARESGNTIYF
TRBV5-1	NA	NA	TRBJ1-3	TGCGCCAGCAGCTTGGACGGCGGAAGCTCTGGAAACACCATATATTTT	CASSLDGGSSGNTIYF
TRBV14	NA	NA	TRBJ2-6	TGTGCCAGCAGCCCCGAGGGGGCCAACGTCCTGACTTTC	CASSPEGANVLTF
TRBV4-3	NA	NA	TRBJ2-3	TGCGCCAGCAGCCCCCGGGATTTCACAGATACGCAGTATTTT	CASSPRDFTDTQYF
TRBV6-5	NA	NA	TRBJ1-2	TGTGCCAGCAGTTTACAATCGGGGGCCCTCTCCTATGGCTACACCTTC	CASSLQSGALSYGYTF
TRBV2	TRBD2	NA	TRBJ2-1	TGTGCCAGCGCCGGACAGCGGGGGTCCAATGAGCAGTTCTTC	CASAGQRGSNEQFF
TRBV9	NA	once	TRBJ1-3	TGTGCCAGCGGATCGACAGCCGGAAACACCATATATTTT	CASGSTAGNTIYF
TRBV3-1/TRBV3-2	NA	NA	TRBJ2-3	TGTGCCAGCAGCCAGACCATCGCCGATACGCAGTATTTT	CASSQTIADTQYF
TRBV6-4	NA	few	TRBJ1-2	TGTGCCAGCAGTGACGGGGGAGAAAATGGCTACACCTTC	CASSDGGENGYTF
TRBV2	NA	few	TRBJ1-1	TGTGCCAGCATTAGGACTGGACACTCGAACACTGAAGCTTTCTTT	CASIRTGHSNTEAFF
TRBV5-1	NA	NA	TRBJ2-2	TGCGCCAGCAGCTTGAGGACTGTCGGGAACACCGGGGAGCTGTTTTTT	CASSLRTVGNTGELFF
TRBV18	TRBD1	NA	TRBJ1-1	TGTGCCAGCTCACCGGGAGTGGGGGACAGGGCTTTCTTT	CASSPGVGDRAFF
TRBV7-8	NA	NA	TRBJ2-7	TGTGCCAGCAGCCCAGCCGTAGGGGGCTCCTACGAGCAGTACTTC	CASSPAVGGSYEQYF
TRBV30	NA	NA	TRBJ2-2	TGTGCCTGGAGTGTCTGGCTAAACACCGGGGAGCTGTTTTTT	CAWSVWLNTGELFF
TRBV7-8	NA	once	TRBJ1-2	TGTGCCAGCAGTTCTAGGGTGAGCTATGGCTACACCTTC	CASSSRVSYGYTF
TRBV5-1	NA	NA	TRBJ1-1	TGCGCCAGCAGCTCACAGGGCGACGGCACTGAAGCTTTCTTT	CASSSQGDGTEAFF
TRBV5-5	NA	NA	TRBJ1-6	TGTGCCAGCAGCTTGGTCGGCCAAAATAATTCACCCCTCCACTTT	CASSLVGQNNSPLHF